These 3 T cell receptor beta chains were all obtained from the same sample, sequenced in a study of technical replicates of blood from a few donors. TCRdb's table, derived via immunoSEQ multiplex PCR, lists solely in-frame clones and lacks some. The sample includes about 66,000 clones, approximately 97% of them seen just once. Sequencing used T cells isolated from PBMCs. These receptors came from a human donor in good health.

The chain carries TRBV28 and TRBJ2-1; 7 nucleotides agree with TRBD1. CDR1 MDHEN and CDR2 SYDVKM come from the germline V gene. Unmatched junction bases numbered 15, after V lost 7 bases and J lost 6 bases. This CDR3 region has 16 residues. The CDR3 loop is CASTYRVGAGGNEQFF. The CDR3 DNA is TGTGCCAGCACTTACAGGGTGGGAGCAGGGGGCAATGAGCAGTTCTTC.

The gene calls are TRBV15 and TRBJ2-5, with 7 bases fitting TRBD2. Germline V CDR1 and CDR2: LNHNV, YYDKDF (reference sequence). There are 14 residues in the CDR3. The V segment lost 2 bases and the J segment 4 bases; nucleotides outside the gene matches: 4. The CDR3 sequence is CATSRLAATETQYF. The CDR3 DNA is TGTGCCACCAGCAGACTAGCGGCAACAGAGACCCAGTACTTC.

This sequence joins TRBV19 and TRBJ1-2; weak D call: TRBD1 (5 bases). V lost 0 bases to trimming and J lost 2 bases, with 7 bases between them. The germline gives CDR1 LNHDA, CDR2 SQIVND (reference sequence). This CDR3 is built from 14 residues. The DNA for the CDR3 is TGTGCCAGTAGTATAGACAGGGTCAACTATGGCTACACCTTC. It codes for CASSIDRVNYGYTF.